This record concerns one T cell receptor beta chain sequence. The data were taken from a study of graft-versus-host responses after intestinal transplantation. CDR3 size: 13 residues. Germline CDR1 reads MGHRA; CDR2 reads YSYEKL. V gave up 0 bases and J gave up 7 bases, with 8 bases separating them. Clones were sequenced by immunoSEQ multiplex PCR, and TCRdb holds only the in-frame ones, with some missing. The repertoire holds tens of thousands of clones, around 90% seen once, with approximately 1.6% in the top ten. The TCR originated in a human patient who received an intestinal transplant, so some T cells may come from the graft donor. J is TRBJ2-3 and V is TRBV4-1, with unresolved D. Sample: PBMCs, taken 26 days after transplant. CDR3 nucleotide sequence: TGCGCCAGCAGCCAAGACGGCGGAAATACGCAGTATTTT. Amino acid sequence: CASSQDGGNTQYF.